This T cell receptor beta chain was identified in a study of response to subunit inactivated influenza vaccine. The V and J ends lost 6 bases and 8 bases respectively, with 14 bases between them. Per the germline V gene, CDR1 is MNHEY and CDR2 is SVGEGT. The CDR3 loop spans 13 amino acids. This clonotype was recorded a few times. Its antigen remains unidentified. Overall study results and limits: T cells newly recruited by each seasonal influenza vaccination are few, the authors suggested.

TCRdb analysed the RT-PCR reads with MiXCR anew, one entry per CDR3 protein. The top ten hold 7.6% of the sample, which has about 650,000 distinct CDR3 sequences, 13% to 15% seen once. V is TRBV6-2 or TRBV6-3 and J is TRBJ2-1; D perhaps matches TRBD2 (6 bases). The sequencing used PBMCs from blood, collected around 14 days before vaccination. This sequence originates from a man in his fifties who received an inactivated influenza vaccine. This chain's CDR3 is CASRGLSADEQFF. Written as DNA, the CDR3 is TGTGCCAGCAGGGGACTTTCTGCCGATGAGCAGTTCTTC.